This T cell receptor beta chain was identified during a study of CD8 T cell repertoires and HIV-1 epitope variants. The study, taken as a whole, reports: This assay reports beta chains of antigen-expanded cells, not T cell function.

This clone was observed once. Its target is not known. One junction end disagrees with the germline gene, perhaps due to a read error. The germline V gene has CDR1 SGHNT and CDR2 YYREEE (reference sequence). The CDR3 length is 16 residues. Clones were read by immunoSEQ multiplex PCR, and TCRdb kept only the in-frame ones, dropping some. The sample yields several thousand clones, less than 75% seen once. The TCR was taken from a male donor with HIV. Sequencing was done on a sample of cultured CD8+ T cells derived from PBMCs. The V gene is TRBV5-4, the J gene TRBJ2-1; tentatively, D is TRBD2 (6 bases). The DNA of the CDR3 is TGTGCCAGCAGCTCTGGAGGGCAGGGACCCTATAATGAGCAGTTCTTC. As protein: CASSSGGQGPYNEQFF.